The source of this TCR beta chain is a study of a mutant IDH1 vaccine in newly diagnosed glioma. Study in general: The treated group averaged around 40 years old and was around 62% male, roughly 38% female. General study findings and limits: Pseudoprogression showed no apparent link to changes in top peripheral T cell clonotypes.

This clone was detected only once. The target antigen is unknown. Only in-frame clones appear in the TCRdb table, and some are missing; sequencing was by immunoSEQ multiplex PCR. Of about 98,000 clones listed, around nine tenths are singletons. Time point indicated: baseline, week 1 (first vaccination visit). Indicated treatment: pre-vaccination baseline after standard-of-care therapy. New astrocytomas of WHO grade 3 or 4 that were IDH1-mutant and ATRX-lost were found in the donors. The CDR3 sequence is 17 residues long. Germline V CDR1 and CDR2: KGHSH, LQKENI. The V gene end was trimmed by 2 bases and the J gene end by 5 bases; junction bases not matched to a gene: 7.

The sample here was PBMCs, taken from a glioma patient treated with radiotherapy, temozolomide or both. This chain links TRBV18 with TRBJ2-1; 12 bases are a match to TRBD2. The receptor was isolated from a woman aged 45 to 65 with glioma. CDR3 sequence reads: CASSPRLAGEWDNEQFF. The CDR3 DNA sequence: TGTGCCAGCTCACCAAGACTAGCGGGAGAGTGGGACAATGAGCAGTTCTTC.